This entry features one T cell receptor (beta chain) sequence. This clonotype came up a few times. The antigen it recognizes is unknown. No quality values exist for individual bases; no much larger clone is one base distant. V lost 7 bases and J lost 6 bases, and the count of bases not matched to a germline gene is 5. Including the terminal cysteine and phenylalanine, the CDR3 comprises 12 residues. Of the read, only the CDR3 DNA is kept; its 36 bases are in frame from base 1. Reading the germline V gene gives CDR1 MNHEY and CDR2 SVGEGT. The sample comes from a study of T cell repertoires in cytomegalovirus infection (dated by TCRdb to the late 2010s). Broadly, across the study: Donor HLA type was relevant to the analysis, because carriage of CMV infection together with the matching HLA type was indicated by public TCR beta signatures. The paper as a whole reports these results and caveats: In the ex vivo response, HLA-C-restricted CMV-specific TCR beta clonotypes were dominant, and in two of eight donors the single most frequent clonotype came from this HLA-C-restricted group. In both this cohort and an independent approximately 370-donor cohort, the cumulative frequency of public TCR beta family members distinguished carriers of CMV infection plus the relevant HLA type.

Sequencing used an Illumina HiSeq 1500. The public reads were run again by TCRdb, first through fastp at Q25 and then through MiXCR, and only productive beta chains were kept. Each record represents a unique CDR3 protein, reported with the most common genes and DNA among its rows. The sample profile shows about 400,000 distinct CDR3 sequences; 15% to 20% of them were found once. Together, the top ten hold about 10% of the sample. The sequencing input was PBMCs. The origin of this receptor is a human donor in good health (CMV status not recorded). Some clones in this sample may be carry-over from other donors' samples. The rearrangement joined TRBV6-2 or TRBV6-3 to TRBJ1-2, with 7 middle bases fitting TRBD1. CDR3 region: CASNDRVDGYTF. The DNA sequence follows: TGTGCCAGCAATGACAGGGTCGATGGCTACACCTTC.